This T cell receptor beta chain was obtained from a study of T cells in Graves' hyperthyroidism and ophthalmopathy. This clonotype was seen repeatedly, ten times or more. Its cognate antigen is unknown. Orbital computed tomography, thyroid ultrasound, serum thyroxine and TRAb, and clinical symptoms together informed the diagnoses. This CDR3 has 15 residues. Germline CDR1 and CDR2: SNHLY and FYNNEI. J lost 5 bases, V lost 6 bases, and 7 bases had no gene match. Findings of the study overall: Appearing also in blood were most of the thyroid clonotypes expanded above 0.001. The model's output predicted ophthalmopathy at a median of roughly seven months prior to onset.

TCR beta CDR3 region amplification was performed from RNA transcripts. Researchers ran a first-round RT-PCR on the TCR CDR3 using the HTBI primer set. In TCRdb, the multiplex PCR reads were re-called with MiXCR into one record per CDR3 protein. Of some 440,000 distinct CDR3 sequences listed, 15% to 19% are singletons. The V call is TRBV2, the J call TRBJ1-6; 7 positions agree with TRBD1. Material: blood. The origin of this receptor is a woman aged 18-29 years with Graves' hyperthyroidism. The CDR3 loop reads CASSTGTANNSPLHF. Here the CDR3 DNA reads TGTGCCAGCAGCACCGGGACAGCCAATAATTCACCCCTCCACTTT. Complete variable domain (other parts from reference TRBV2 and TRBJ1-6): EPEVTQTPSHQVTQMGQEVILRCVPISNHLYFYWYRQILGQKVEFLVSFYNNEISEKSEIFDDQFSVERPDGSNFTLKIRSTKLEDSAMYFCASSTGTANNSPLHFGNGTRLTVT.